The source of this T cell receptor (beta chain) is a study of blood T cell repertoires in COVID-19. TCRdb's table, derived via immunoSEQ multiplex PCR, lists solely in-frame clones and lacks some. The sample has about 120,000 clones, 83% seen once; the top ten hold 2% to 2.5%. Germline CDR1 reads LNHNV; CDR2 reads YYDKDF (reference sequence). With 5 bases clipped from V and 5 bases from J, the junction kept 11 bases outside the gene matches. This CDR3 is built from 15 residues. The sequence was collected from a man in his thirties or forties with acute or convalescent COVID-19. The chain links TRBV15 to TRBJ2-5, with 7 bases aligning to TRBD1. The sample was peripheral blood. The CDR3 sequence: CATSGQQGNAETQYF. The CDR3 nucleotides are TGTGCCACCAGCGGCCAACAGGGGAACGCTGAGACCCAGTACTTC. The full variable domain, with the rest looked up from reference TRBV15 and TRBJ2-5, is DAMVIQNPRYQVTQFGKPVTLSCSQTLNHNVMYWYQQKSSQAPKLLFHYYDKDFNNEADTPDNFQSRRPNTSFCFLDIRSPGLGDTAMYLCATSGQQGNAETQYFGPGTRLLVL.